Listed here are 8 T cell receptor beta chains from one sample, sequenced in a study of T cells in Graves' hyperthyroidism and ophthalmopathy. Amplification targeted TCR beta CDR3 regions from RNA transcripts. HTBI primers drove first-round RT-PCR of the TCR CDR3. Each CDR3 protein gets one entry after TCRdb re-called the multiplex PCR reads with MiXCR. The sample holds roughly 650,000 distinct CDR3 sequences; more than 15% are singletons and the top ten take around 3.3%. The sequencing sample was made of blood. The receptors shown here come from a woman between 40 and 55 years old with Graves' ophthalmopathy.

Comments on this clonotype: This may stem from a read error, because a much larger clone lies one nucleotide away. The chain employs TRBV2 and TRBJ2-3; TRBD2 is a possible D gene (6 bases). The V and J ends lost 6 bases and 8 bases respectively, with 6 bases between them. Germline values: CDR1 SNHLY, CDR2 FYNNEI. The length of the CDR3 is 10 residues. The CDR3 nucleotides are TGTGCCAGCAGGGGAGGTACGCAGTATTTT. Translated: CASRGGTQYF.

The chain is built from TRBV12-3 or TRBV12-4 and TRBJ1-4, with D tentatively TRBD1 (5 bases). V lost 10 bases, J lost 4 bases, and 16 bases lay in between. The CDR3 sequence is 14 residues long. The CDR3 spells CAIPIDSNNEKLFF. DNA for the CDR3: TGTGCCATTCCCATCGACAGCAATAATGAAAAACTGTTTTTT.

A few counts support this clonotype. This chain uses TRBV27 with TRBJ2-6, with 8 bases matching TRBD1. Trimming cost V 6 bases and J 0 bases; bases outside gene matches: 4. Germline CDR1 is MNHEY and CDR2 is SMNVEV (reference sequence). The CDR3 consists of 16 residues. CDR3 sequence (DNA): TGTGCCAGCAGGGGACAGGTGGACTCTGGGGCCAACGTCCTGACTTTC. Translation gives CASRGQVDSGANVLTF.

The chain uses TRBV20-1 and TRBJ2-3; the D gene could be TRBD1 or TRBD2 (5 bases each). CDR3 length: 15 amino acids. Germline CDR1 and CDR2: DFQATT and SNEGSKA (reference sequence). V was pared by 0 bases and J by 1 base, with 11 bases between. The CDR3 DNA is TGCAGTGCTAGAGATGGGGGTAGCGGCACAGATACGCAGTATTTT. Translated, it gives CSARDGGSGTDTQYF.

The chain uses TRBV7-9 and TRBJ1-5, with 10 nucleotides matching TRBD1. The CDR3 sequence is 15 residues long. CDR1 and CDR2 (germline): SEHNR, FQNEAQ (reference sequence). V lost 4 bases, J lost 5 bases, and 5 bases stayed unmatched. CDR3 region: CASSSKTGGDQPQHF. For the CDR3, the DNA is TGTGCCAGCAGCTCAAAGACAGGGGGCGATCAGCCCCAGCATTTT.

Turning to this clonotype: A read error may produce the germline difference seen at one junction end. The gene calls are TRBV6-1 and TRBJ2-6; TRBD1 agrees at 10 bases. The germline V gene encodes CDR1 MNHNS and CDR2 SASEGT. This CDR3 region has 13 residues. This chain's CDR3 is CASSRDRGLEQPF. In DNA, the CDR3 is TGTGCCAGCAGCCGGGACAGGGGTTTGGAACAGCCTTTC.

V and J are TRBV4-1 and TRBJ2-5; 9 bases are shared with TRBD1. Trimming cost V 1 base and J 5 bases; bases outside gene matches: 11. The CDR3 covers 17 residues. Germline CDR1 MGHRA, CDR2 YSYEKL. The CDR3 nucleotides read TGCGCCAGCAGCCAAGGATCAAGACAGGGGGTTTGGGAGACCCAGTACTTC. Translation gives CASSQGSRQGVWETQYF.

This clonotype showed up just a few times. The V and J genes are TRBV12-3 or TRBV12-4 and TRBJ2-3; D unclear. Between the trimmed V and J ends, which lost 4 bases and 1 base, there was a span of 6 bases. The CDR3 consists of 13 residues. The CDR3 loop reads CASSSQRTDTQYF. The DNA of the CDR3 is TGTGCCAGCAGTTCTCAACGCACAGATACGCAGTATTTT.